This TCR beta chain was identified during a study of shared clonotypes between healthy human individuals. Germline V gives CDR1 SGHNT, CDR2 YYREEE (reference sequence). This CDR3 region has 13 residues. V lost 4 bases to trimming and J lost 1 base, with 5 bases between them. Genomic DNA, for the unsorted samples, came from about 90 million PBMCs. The authors ran the assay at deep level. Produced via immunoSEQ multiplex PCR; TCRdb's table is partial and in-frame only. The sample shows 530,000 or so clones, around 79% of them seen only once. The chain uses TRBV5-4 and TRBJ2-2; D is unresolved. This sequence was found in a woman aged 40-49 years in good health. Some clones in this sample may be carry-over from other donors' samples. Sequencing input: PBMCs. The CDR3 is CASSQQNTGELFF. The CDR3 nucleotides read TGTGCCAGCAGCCAACAGAACACCGGGGAGCTGTTTTTT.